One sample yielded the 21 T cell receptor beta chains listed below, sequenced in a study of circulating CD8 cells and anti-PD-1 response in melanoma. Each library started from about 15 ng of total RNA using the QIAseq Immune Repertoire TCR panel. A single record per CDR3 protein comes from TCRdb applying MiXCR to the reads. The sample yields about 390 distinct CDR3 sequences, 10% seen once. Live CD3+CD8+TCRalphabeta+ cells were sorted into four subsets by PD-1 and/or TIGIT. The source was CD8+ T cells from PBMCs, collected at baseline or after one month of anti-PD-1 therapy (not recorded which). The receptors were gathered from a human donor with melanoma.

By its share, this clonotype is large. The CDR3 nucleotides are TGTGCCAGTAGCTCACCGAGCTCCTACGAGCAGTACTTC. It translates to CASSSPSSYEQYF. This chain links TRBV19 with TRBJ2-7; D unclear. CDR3 size: 13 residues. Germline CDR1 reads LNHDA; CDR2 reads SQIVND (reference sequence). V gave up 6 bases and J gave up 0 bases, with 9 bases separating them. Supplemented by reference TRBV19 and TRBJ2-7, the full variable domain reads DGGITQSPKYLFRKEGQNVTLSCEQNLNHDAMYWYRQDPGQGLRLIYYSQIVNDFQKGDIAEGYSVSREKKESFPLTVTSAQKNPTAFYLCASSSPSSYEQYFGPGTRLTVT.

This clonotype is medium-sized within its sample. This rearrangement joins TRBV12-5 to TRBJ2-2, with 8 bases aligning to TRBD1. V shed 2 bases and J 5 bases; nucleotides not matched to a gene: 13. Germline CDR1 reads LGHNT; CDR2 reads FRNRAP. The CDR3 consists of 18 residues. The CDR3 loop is CASGLLYQGARGTGELFF. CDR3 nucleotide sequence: TGTGCTAGTGGTTTGCTATATCAGGGGGCGCGAGGGACCGGGGAGCTGTTTTTT.

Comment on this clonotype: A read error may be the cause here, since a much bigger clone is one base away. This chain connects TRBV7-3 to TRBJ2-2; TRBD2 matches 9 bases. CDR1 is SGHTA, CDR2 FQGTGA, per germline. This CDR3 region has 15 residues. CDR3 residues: CASSSLAGATGELLF. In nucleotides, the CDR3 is TGTGCCAGCAGTTCCTTAGCGGGGGCCACCGGGGAGCTGCTTTTT.

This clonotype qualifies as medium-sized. CDR3 DNA: TGTGCCAGCAGCTCGACAAAGTCATCGACTAGCGGGAGCCCTTACGAGCAGTACTTC. Encoded protein: CASSSTKSSTSGSPYEQYF. The chain is built from TRBV28 and TRBJ2-7, with 12 bases fitting TRBD2. The CDR3 length is 19 residues. Trimming removed 6 bases from V and 4 bases from J; junction bases left unmatched: 19. CDR1 and CDR2 from the germline V gene are MDHEN and SYDVKM.

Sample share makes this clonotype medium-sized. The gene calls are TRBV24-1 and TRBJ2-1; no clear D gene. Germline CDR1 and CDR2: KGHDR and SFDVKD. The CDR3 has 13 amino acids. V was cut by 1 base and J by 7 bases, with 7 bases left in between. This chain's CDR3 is CATSDFLRNEQFF. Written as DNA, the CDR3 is TGTGCCACCAGTGATTTTTTGAGGAATGAGCAGTTCTTC.

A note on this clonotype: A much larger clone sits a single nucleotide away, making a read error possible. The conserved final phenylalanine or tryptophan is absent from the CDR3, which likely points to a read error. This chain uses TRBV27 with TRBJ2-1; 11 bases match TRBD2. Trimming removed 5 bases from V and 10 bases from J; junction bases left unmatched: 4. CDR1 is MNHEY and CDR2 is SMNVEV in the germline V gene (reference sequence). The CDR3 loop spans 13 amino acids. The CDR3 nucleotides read TGTGCCAGCAGTGCCACTAGCGGGAGAGAGCAGTTCCTC. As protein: CASSATSGREQFL.

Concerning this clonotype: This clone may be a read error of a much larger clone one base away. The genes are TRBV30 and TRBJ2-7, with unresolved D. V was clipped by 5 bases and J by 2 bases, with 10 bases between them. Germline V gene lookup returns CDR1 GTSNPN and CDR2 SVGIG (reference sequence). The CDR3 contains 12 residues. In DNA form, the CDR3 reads TGTGCCTGGTGGGCTGCCCCCTACGAGCAGTACTTC. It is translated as CAWWAAPYEQYF.

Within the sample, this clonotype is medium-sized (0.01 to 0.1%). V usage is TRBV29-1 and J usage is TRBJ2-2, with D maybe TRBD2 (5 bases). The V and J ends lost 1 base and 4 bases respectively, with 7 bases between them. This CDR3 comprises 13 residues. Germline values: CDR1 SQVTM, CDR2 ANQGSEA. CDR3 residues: CSVEGRGTGELFF. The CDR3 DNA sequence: TGCAGCGTTGAAGGCCGGGGCACCGGGGAGCTGTTTTTT.

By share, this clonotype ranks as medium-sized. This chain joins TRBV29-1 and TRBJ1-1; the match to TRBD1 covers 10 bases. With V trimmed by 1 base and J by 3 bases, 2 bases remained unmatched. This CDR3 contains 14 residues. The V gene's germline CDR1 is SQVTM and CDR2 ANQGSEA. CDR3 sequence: CSVEVGTGDTEAFF. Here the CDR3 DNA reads TGCAGCGTTGAAGTCGGGACAGGGGACACTGAAGCTTTCTTT.

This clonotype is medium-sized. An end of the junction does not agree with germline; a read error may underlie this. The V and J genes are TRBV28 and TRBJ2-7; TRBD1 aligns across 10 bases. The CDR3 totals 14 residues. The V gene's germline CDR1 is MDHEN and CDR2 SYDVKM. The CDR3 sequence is CASRPGQGTYGQYF. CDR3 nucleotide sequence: TGTGCCAGCCGTCCGGGACAGGGGACATACGGGCAGTACTTC. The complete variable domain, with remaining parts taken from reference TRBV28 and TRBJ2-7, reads DVKVTQSSRYLVKRTGEKVFLECVQDMDHENMFWYRQDPGLGLRLIYFSYDVKMKEKGDIPEGYSVSREKKERFSLILESASTNQTSMYLCASRPGQGTYGQYFGPGTRLTVT.

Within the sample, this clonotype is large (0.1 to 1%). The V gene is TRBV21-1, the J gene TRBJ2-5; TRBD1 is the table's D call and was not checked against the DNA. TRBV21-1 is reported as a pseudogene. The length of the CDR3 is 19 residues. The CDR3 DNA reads TGTGCCAGCAGCAAGTTGGGATATCTCCGTCCCAGGGGTGGGCAGACCCAGTACTTC. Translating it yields CASSKLGYLRPRGGQTQYF.

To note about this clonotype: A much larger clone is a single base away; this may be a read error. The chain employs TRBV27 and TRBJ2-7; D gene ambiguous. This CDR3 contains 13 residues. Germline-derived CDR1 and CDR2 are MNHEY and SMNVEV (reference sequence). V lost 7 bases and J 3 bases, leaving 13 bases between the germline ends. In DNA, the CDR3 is TGTGCCAGCAAAGAAGGGTCCGGCTACGAGCAGTACTTC. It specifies CASKEGSGYEQYF.

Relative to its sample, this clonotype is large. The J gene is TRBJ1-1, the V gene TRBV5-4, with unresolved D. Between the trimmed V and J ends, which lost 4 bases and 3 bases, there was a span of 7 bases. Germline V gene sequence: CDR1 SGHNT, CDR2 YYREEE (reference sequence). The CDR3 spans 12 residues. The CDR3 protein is CASSSSHTEAFF. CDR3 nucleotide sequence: TGTGCCAGCAGCAGCAGCCACACTGAAGCTTTCTTT.

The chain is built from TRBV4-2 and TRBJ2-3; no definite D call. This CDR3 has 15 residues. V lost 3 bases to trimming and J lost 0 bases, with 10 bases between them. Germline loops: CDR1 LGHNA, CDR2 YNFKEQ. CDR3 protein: CASSHHEHSTDTQYF. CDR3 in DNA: TGTGCCAGCAGCCATCATGAGCATAGCACAGATACGCAGTATTTT.

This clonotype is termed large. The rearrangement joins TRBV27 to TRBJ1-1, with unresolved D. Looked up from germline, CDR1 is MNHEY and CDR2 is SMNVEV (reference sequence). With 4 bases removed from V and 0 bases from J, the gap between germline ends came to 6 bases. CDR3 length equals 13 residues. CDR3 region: CASSYVLNTEAFF. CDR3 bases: TGTGCCAGCAGTTATGTCCTGAACACTGAAGCTTTCTTT.

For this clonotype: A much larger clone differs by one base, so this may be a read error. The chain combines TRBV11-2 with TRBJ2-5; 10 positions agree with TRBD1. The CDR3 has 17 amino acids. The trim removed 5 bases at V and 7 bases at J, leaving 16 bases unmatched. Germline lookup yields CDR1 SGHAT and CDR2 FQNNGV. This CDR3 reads CASSPIRPGQGTGTQYF. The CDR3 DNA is TGTGCCAGCAGCCCGATCCGCCCGGGACAGGGGACAGGGACCCAGTACTTC.

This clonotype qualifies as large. DNA for the CDR3: TGTGCCAGCAGTCCTTCGGGGTTGAGGGCAGATACGCAGTATTTT. Protein sequence: CASSPSGLRADTQYF. The chain combines TRBV28 with TRBJ2-3, with D perhaps matching TRBD2 (5 bases). With 5 bases removed from V and 4 bases from J, the gap between germline ends came to 16 bases. The CDR3 contains 15 residues. Germline V gene data show CDR1 as MDHEN and CDR2 as SYDVKM.

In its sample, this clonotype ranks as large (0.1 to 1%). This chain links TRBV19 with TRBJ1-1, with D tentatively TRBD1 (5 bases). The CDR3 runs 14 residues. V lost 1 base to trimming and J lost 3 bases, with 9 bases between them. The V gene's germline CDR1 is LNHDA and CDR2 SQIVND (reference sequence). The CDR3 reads CASSIGPGYTEAFF. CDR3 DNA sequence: TGTGCCAGTAGTATAGGACCAGGGTACACTGAAGCTTTCTTT.

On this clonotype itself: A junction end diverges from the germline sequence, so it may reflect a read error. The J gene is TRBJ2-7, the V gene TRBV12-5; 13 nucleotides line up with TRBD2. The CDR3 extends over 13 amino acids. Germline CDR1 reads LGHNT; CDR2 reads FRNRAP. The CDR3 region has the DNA TGTGCCAGCAGGGACGGGACTAGCGGGGTAGGGGTCTTC. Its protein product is CASRDGTSGVGVF. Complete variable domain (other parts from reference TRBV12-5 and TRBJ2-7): DARVTQTPRHKVTEMGQEVTMRCQPILGHNTVFWYRQTMMQGLELLAYFRNRAPLDDSGMPKDRFSAEMPDATLATLKIQPSEPRDSAVYFCASRDGTSGVGVFGPGTRLTVT.

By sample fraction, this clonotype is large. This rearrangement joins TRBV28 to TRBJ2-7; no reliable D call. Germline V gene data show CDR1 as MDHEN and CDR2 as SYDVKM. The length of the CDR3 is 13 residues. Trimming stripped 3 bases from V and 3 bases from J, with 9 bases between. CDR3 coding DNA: TGTGCCAGCAGTTTGCGAGGCCTCTACGAGCAGTACTTC. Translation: CASSLRGLYEQYF. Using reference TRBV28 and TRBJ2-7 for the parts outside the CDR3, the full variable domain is DVKVTQSSRYLVKRTGEKVFLECVQDMDHENMFWYRQDPGLGLRLIYFSYDVKMKEKGDIPEGYSVSREKKERFSLILESASTNQTSMYLCASSLRGLYEQYFGPGTRLTVT.

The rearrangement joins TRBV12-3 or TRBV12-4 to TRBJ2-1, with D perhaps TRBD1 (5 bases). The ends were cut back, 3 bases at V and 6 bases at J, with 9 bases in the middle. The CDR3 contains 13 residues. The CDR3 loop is CASSLVTGNEQFF. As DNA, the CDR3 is TGTGCCAGCAGTTTGGTAACAGGCAATGAGCAGTTCTTC.